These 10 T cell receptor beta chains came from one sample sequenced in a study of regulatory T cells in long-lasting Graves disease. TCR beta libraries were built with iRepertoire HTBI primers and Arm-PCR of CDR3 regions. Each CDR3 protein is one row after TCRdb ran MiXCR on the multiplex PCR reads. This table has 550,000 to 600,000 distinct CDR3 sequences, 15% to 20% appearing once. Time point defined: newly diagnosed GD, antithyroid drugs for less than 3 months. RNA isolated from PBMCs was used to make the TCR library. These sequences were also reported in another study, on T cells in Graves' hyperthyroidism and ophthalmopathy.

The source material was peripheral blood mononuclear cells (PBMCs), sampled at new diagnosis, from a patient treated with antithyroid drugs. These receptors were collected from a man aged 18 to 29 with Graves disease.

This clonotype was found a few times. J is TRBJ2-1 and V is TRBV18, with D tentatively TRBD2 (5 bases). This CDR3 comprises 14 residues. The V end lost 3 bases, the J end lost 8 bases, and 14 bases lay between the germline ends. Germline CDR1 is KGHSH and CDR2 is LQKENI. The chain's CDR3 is CASSPWESLDEQFF. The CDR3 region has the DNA TGTGCCAGCTCACCTTGGGAGTCGCTCGATGAGCAGTTCTTC. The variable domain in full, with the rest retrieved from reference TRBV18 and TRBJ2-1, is NAGVMQNPRHLVRRRGQEARLRCSPMKGHSHVYWYRQLPEEGLKFMVYLQKENIIDESGMPKERFSAEFPKEGPSILRIQQVVRGDSAAYFCASSPWESLDEQFFGPGTRLTVL.

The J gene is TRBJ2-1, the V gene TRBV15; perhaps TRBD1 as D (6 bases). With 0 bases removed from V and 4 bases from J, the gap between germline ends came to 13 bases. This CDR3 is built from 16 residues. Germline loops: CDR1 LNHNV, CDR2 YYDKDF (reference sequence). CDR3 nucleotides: TGTGCCACCAGCAGAGATCTCGTACAGGGTTACAATGAGCAGTTCTTC. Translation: CATSRDLVQGYNEQFF.

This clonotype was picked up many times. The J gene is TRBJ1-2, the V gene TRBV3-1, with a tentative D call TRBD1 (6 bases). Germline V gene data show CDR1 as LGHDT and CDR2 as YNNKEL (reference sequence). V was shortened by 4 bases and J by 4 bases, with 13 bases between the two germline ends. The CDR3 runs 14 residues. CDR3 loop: CASSLDTGLYGYTF. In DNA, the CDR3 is TGTGCCAGCAGCCTTGATACAGGGCTCTATGGCTACACCTTC.

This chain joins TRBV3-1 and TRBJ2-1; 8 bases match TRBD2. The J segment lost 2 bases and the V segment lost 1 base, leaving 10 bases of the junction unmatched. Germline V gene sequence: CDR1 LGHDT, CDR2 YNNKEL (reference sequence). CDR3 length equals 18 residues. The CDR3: CASSQGSLRGLAYNEQFF. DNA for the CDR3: TGTGCCAGCAGCCAAGGGTCCTTGAGGGGACTAGCCTACAATGAGCAGTTCTTC.

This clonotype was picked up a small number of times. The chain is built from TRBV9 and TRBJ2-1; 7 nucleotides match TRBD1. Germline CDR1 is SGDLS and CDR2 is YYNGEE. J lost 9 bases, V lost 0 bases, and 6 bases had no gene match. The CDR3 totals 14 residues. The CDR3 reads CASSVEGGIVEQFF. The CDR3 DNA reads TGTGCCAGCAGCGTAGAAGGGGGCATTGTTGAGCAGTTCTTC.

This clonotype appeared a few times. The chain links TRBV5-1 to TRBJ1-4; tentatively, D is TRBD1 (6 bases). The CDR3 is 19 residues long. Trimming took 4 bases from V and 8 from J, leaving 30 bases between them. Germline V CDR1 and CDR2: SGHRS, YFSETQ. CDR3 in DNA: TGCGCCAGCAGCGCCACACCTCATGGGGGCGTCGGGGGGGACGAAAAACTGTTTTTT. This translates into CASSATPHGGVGGDEKLFF.

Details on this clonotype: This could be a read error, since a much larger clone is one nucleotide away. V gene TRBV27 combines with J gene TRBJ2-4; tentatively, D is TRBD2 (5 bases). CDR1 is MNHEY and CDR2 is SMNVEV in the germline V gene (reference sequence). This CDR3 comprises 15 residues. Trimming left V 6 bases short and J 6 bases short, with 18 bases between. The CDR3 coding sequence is TGTGCCAGCAGCCGGGGAAGCACATGGGGAAACATTCAGTACTTC. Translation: CASSRGSTWGNIQYF.

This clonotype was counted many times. The CDR3 DNA is TGCAGTGCTAGAGATCTCGGCGACAGGGGACACGAGCAGTACTTC. Residues: CSARDLGDRGHEQYF. The chain uses TRBV20-1 and TRBJ2-7; TRBD1 aligns across 8 bases. CDR1 is DFQATT, CDR2 SNEGSKA, per germline (reference sequence). This CDR3 is 15 amino acids long. J gave up 5 bases and V 0 bases, and 9 bases lay outside the gene matches.

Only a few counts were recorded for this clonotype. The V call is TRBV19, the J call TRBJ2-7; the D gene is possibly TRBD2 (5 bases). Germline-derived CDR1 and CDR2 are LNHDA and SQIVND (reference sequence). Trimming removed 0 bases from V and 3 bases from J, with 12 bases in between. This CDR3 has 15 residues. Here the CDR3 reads CASSIDRGPYYEQYF. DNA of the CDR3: TGTGCCAGTAGTATAGACCGCGGGCCTTACTACGAGCAGTACTTC.

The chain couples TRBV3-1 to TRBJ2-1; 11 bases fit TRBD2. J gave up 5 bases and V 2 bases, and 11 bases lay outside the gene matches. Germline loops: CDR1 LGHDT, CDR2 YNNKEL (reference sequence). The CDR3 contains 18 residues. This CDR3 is CASSQPALAGGRHNEQFF. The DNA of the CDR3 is TGTGCCAGCAGCCAACCTGCGTTAGCGGGAGGGCGACACAATGAGCAGTTCTTC.